One and the same sample provided the 29 T cell receptor beta chains below, sequenced in a study of blood T cell repertoires in COVID-19. Sequencing used immunoSEQ multiplex PCR; TCRdb keeps in-frame clones, though not all of them. Of some 330,000 clones in the sample, 70% to 90% are singletons; the top ten hold about 4.6%. The sample taken for sequencing was PBMCs or T cells enriched from blood (not recorded which). The receptors were gathered from a man aged 30 to 39 who had recovered from COVID-19.

The rearrangement uses TRBV28 and TRBJ2-7; 7 bases agree with TRBD1. V lost 4 bases and J lost 2; bases outside the gene matches: 8. CDR1 is MDHEN and CDR2 is SYDVKM in the germline V gene. This CDR3 comprises 15 residues. CDR3 residues: CASSSTGSVTYEQYF. The CDR3 DNA reads as TGTGCCAGCAGTTCGACAGGGTCTGTCACCTACGAGCAGTACTTC. The full variable domain, completed using reference TRBV28 and TRBJ2-7, is DVKVTQSSRYLVKRTGEKVFLECVQDMDHENMFWYRQDPGLGLRLIYFSYDVKMKEKGDIPEGYSVSREKKERFSLILESASTNQTSMYLCASSSTGSVTYEQYFGPGTRLTVT.

V and J are TRBV24-1 and TRBJ1-1, with D uncertain. The V gene lost 4 bases and the J gene lost 6 bases, with 14 bases spanning the gap. The CDR3 totals 14 residues. Germline loops: CDR1 KGHDR, CDR2 SFDVKD. The CDR3 spells CATSDSRDMAEAFF. The CDR3, as DNA: TGTGCCACCAGTGACTCGAGGGATATGGCTGAAGCTTTCTTT.

This clone was seen only once. The chain links TRBV7-9 to TRBJ2-3; 7 nucleotides align to TRBD2. Germline V gene data show CDR1 as SEHNR and CDR2 as FQNEAQ (reference sequence). CDR3 length equals 16 residues. V lost 2 bases, J lost 4 bases, and 9 bases stayed unmatched. The CDR3, as DNA: TGTGCCAGCAGCTTATACGGACTAGTTTTAGCAGATACGCAGTATTTT. Its translation: CASSLYGLVLADTQYF.

Worth noting for this clone: An end of the junction differs from the germline gene, which may be a read error. The chain uses TRBV6-1 and TRBJ2-7; TRBD2 matches 10 bases. This CDR3 spans 14 amino acids. The V gene's germline CDR1 is MNHNS and CDR2 SASEGT. In DNA form, the CDR3 reads TGTGCCAGCAGCGAAGGACTAGCGGTACTTTCGAAGTACTTC. Translation gives CASSEGLAVLSKYF.

This clone was observed a single time. The V gene is TRBV6-2 or TRBV6-3, the J gene TRBJ1-1; perhaps TRBD1 as D (5 bases). Germline V CDR1 and CDR2: MNHEY, SVGEGT. V shed 0 bases and J shed 6 bases, with 8 bases lying between them. The CDR3 consists of 13 residues. The CDR3 region is CASSYSTVSEAFF. The DNA for the CDR3 is TGTGCCAGCAGTTACTCGACAGTCTCTGAAGCTTTCTTT.

The J gene is TRBJ1-3, the V gene TRBV14, with D possibly being TRBD1 (5 bases). Trimming shortened V by 0 bases and J by 4 bases, and 13 bases separated the two germline ends. Germline V gene sequence: CDR1 SGHDN, CDR2 FVKESK. The CDR3 runs 16 residues. CDR3 in amino acids: CASSQDRRGSGNTIYF. DNA of the CDR3: TGTGCCAGCAGCCAAGATCGGCGGGGCTCGGGAAACACCATATATTTT.

This CDR3 is CSVGFGQGQPQHF. The DNA for the CDR3 is TGCAGCGTTGGGTTTGGCCAGGGCCAGCCCCAGCATTTT. The J gene is TRBJ1-5, the V gene TRBV29-1; perhaps TRBD1 as D (5 bases). This CDR3 comprises 13 residues. With 4 bases removed from V and 7 bases from J, the gap between germline ends came to 14 bases. The germline V gene has CDR1 SQVTM and CDR2 ANQGSEA. Full variable domain (outside the CDR3, taken from reference TRBV29-1 and TRBJ1-5): SAVISQKPSRDICQRGTSLTIQCQVDSQVTMMFWYRQQPGQSLTLIATANQGSEATYESGFVIDKFPISRPNLTFSTLTVSNMSPEDSSIYLCSVGFGQGQPQHFGDGTRLSIL.

The chain recombines TRBV28 with TRBJ1-2, with D possibly being TRBD1 (6 bases). Germline CDR1 reads MDHEN; CDR2 reads SYDVKM. The CDR3 is 14 residues long. The germline V and J ends were trimmed by 3 bases and 0 bases, with 8 bases remaining between them. This chain's CDR3 is CASSFGQTNYGYTF. As DNA, the CDR3 is TGTGCCAGCAGTTTCGGACAGACTAACTATGGCTACACCTTC.

J is TRBJ1-1 and V is TRBV19, with TRBD1 matching over 7 bases. Trimming removed 4 bases from V and 0 bases from J; junction bases left unmatched: 11. Per the germline V gene, CDR1 is LNHDA and CDR2 is SQIVND (reference sequence). The CDR3 spans 17 residues. This CDR3 is CASSTVPGQFMNTEAFF. Written as DNA, the CDR3 is TGTGCCAGTAGTACAGTCCCGGGACAGTTTATGAACACTGAAGCTTTCTTT.

The chain uses TRBV5-6 and TRBJ2-1, with 10 bases lining up with TRBD1. The V gene's germline CDR1 is SGHDT and CDR2 YYEEEE. The CDR3 sequence is 16 residues long. Trimming took 4 bases from V and 4 from J; bases not matched to a gene: 8. Here the CDR3 DNA reads TGTGCCAGCAGCCTGCCCCGGGACAGGGGTTACAATGAGCAGTTCTTC. Translating gives CASSLPRDRGYNEQFF.

The chain has TRBV29-1 and TRBJ1-3, with D perhaps TRBD1 (6 bases). Germline CDR1 reads SQVTM; CDR2 reads ANQGSEA. The CDR3 has 17 amino acids. V was pared by 0 bases and J by 3 bases, with 18 bases between. CDR3 amino acids: CSVEDRRDKVLGNTIYF. The CDR3 coding sequence is TGCAGCGTTGAAGATCGCCGGGACAAGGTGCTTGGAAACACCATATATTTT.

The rearrangement joins TRBV19 to TRBJ1-5, with D hard to call. The length of the CDR3 is 17 residues. Deletions cut 4 bases from V and 1 base from J, with 17 bases between. Germline-derived CDR1 and CDR2 are LNHDA and SQIVND (reference sequence). CDR3: CASSNSNTRMSNQPQHF. The DNA of the CDR3 is TGTGCCAGTAGTAACTCCAACACGAGGATGAGCAATCAGCCCCAGCATTTT.

CDR3 protein: CASSIPGNGILNSPLHF. CDR3 nucleotide sequence: TGTGCCAGTAGTATACCAGGTAACGGGATCCTCAATTCACCCCTCCACTTT. This chain connects TRBV19 to TRBJ1-6, with no clear D. V lost 2 bases and J 7 bases, leaving 18 bases between the germline ends. The CDR3 has 17 residues. The germline V gene encodes CDR1 LNHDA and CDR2 SQIVND (reference sequence).

In its sample, this clone was seen once. This chain uses TRBV15 with TRBJ2-5; 12 bases are a match to TRBD2. This CDR3 contains 17 residues. The V gene end was trimmed by 3 bases and the J gene end by 2 bases; junction bases not matched to a gene: 7. Per the germline V gene, CDR1 is LNHNV and CDR2 is YYDKDF (reference sequence). This CDR3 is CATSRFPGLAGQETQYF. Here the CDR3 DNA reads TGTGCCACCAGCAGGTTCCCAGGACTAGCGGGACAAGAGACCCAGTACTTC. Based on the CDR3 plus reference TRBV15 and TRBJ2-5, the full variable domain is DAMVIQNPRYQVTQFGKPVTLSCSQTLNHNVMYWYQQKSSQAPKLLFHYYDKDFNNEADTPDNFQSRRPNTSFCFLDIRSPGLGDTAMYLCATSRFPGLAGQETQYFGPGTRLLVL.

V is TRBV28 and J is TRBJ1-1; 10 nucleotides agree with TRBD1. Germline trimming cut 6 bases from V and 4 bases from J; bases unmatched to any gene: 11. Germline V CDR1 and CDR2: MDHEN, SYDVKM. This CDR3 has 16 amino acids. CDR3 in DNA: TGTGCCAGCAGCGTTGACAGGGGGCTAAGTAGCACTGAAGCTTTCTTT. Its translation: CASSVDRGLSSTEAFF. Full variable domain (rest looked up from reference TRBV28 and TRBJ1-1): DVKVTQSSRYLVKRTGEKVFLECVQDMDHENMFWYRQDPGLGLRLIYFSYDVKMKEKGDIPEGYSVSREKKERFSLILESASTNQTSMYLCASSVDRGLSSTEAFFGQGTRLTVV.

This chain connects TRBV6-6 to TRBJ2-1, with TRBD2 identical over 8 bases. This CDR3 is built from 15 residues. V dropped 4 bases and J dropped 3; count of bases not matched to a gene: 5. CDR1 and CDR2 from the germline V gene are MNHNY and SVGAGI (reference sequence). The CDR3 sequence is CASSSPGLDYNEQFF. The CDR3 nucleotides are TGTGCCAGCAGTTCTCCGGGACTAGACTACAATGAGCAGTTCTTC.

The rearrangement uses TRBV11-2 and TRBJ2-7, with 15 bases aligning to TRBD2. Per germline, CDR1 SGHAT and CDR2 FQNNGV. The trim removed 1 base at V and 3 bases at J, leaving 4 bases unmatched. This CDR3 has 17 amino acids. CDR3 in amino acids: CASSLVGLAGGYYEQYF. DNA of the CDR3: TGTGCCAGCAGCTTAGTTGGACTAGCGGGAGGGTACTACGAGCAGTACTTC.

This clone was seen repeatedly, ten times or more. Other nucleotide sequences from this sample produce the same CDR3. The V gene is TRBV6-2 or TRBV6-3, the J gene TRBJ1-4; 10 bases align to TRBD1. The V gene end was trimmed by 0 bases and the J gene end by 8 bases; junction bases not matched to a gene: 3. Germline V gene lookup returns CDR1 MNHEY and CDR2 SVGEGT. The CDR3 covers 15 residues. The CDR3 sequence is CASSYSTGGAEKLFF. The CDR3, as DNA: TGTGCCAGCAGTTACTCGACAGGGGGCGCGGAAAAACTGTTTTTT.

The V and J genes are TRBV11-1 and TRBJ1-4; TRBD1 might be the D (5 bases). The length of the CDR3 is 14 residues. With 3 bases removed from V and 8 bases from J, the gap between germline ends came to 13 bases. Germline CDR1 is SGHAT and CDR2 is FQDESV (reference sequence). CDR3 sequence reads: CASSLGRHEEKLFF. The CDR3 bases are TGTGCCAGCAGCTTGGGGCGACACGAAGAAAAACTGTTTTTT.

A single count supports this clone. The chain has TRBV19 and TRBJ2-1; TRBD2 matches at 7 bases. Looked up from germline, CDR1 is LNHDA and CDR2 is SQIVND (reference sequence). Unmatched junction bases numbered 3, after V lost 3 bases and J lost 4 bases. The CDR3 runs 14 residues. The CDR3 sequence is CASSISGPYNEQFF. DNA of the CDR3: TGTGCCAGTAGTATTAGCGGGCCTTACAATGAGCAGTTCTTC.

The rearrangement uses TRBV5-1 and TRBJ1-4, with TRBD1 matching over 10 bases. The CDR3 contains 18 residues. CDR1 SGHRS and CDR2 YFSETQ come from the germline V gene. After removal of 3 bases from V and 8 bases from J, the junction contained 16 bases not matched to a gene. The CDR3 DNA is TGCGCCAGCAGCTGTGACAACCGGGACAGGGGATGTTCAGAAAAACTGTTTTTT. Residues: CASSCDNRDRGCSEKLFF.

The chain is built from TRBV19 and TRBJ1-3; 12 nucleotides match TRBD1. V shed 10 bases, J shed 3 bases, and the junction held 10 bases outside the gene matches. Germline CDR1 LNHDA, CDR2 SQIVND (reference sequence). CDR3 length equals 16 residues. CDR3: CATRDRGRVGGNTIYF. CDR3 bases: TGTGCCACCCGGGACAGGGGGCGAGTTGGTGGAAACACCATATATTTT.

Points on this clone: Other DNA sequences in this specimen translate into the identical CDR3. The chain links TRBV18 to TRBJ1-6, with 8 nucleotides matching TRBD1. The V segment lost 2 bases and the J segment 7 bases; nucleotides outside the gene matches: 4. The V gene's germline CDR1 is KGHSH and CDR2 LQKENI. The CDR3 runs to 15 residues. The CDR3: CASSPGQGGNSPLHF. In DNA, the CDR3 is TGTGCCAGCTCACCAGGACAGGGCGGGAATTCACCCCTCCACTTT.

V and J are TRBV7-9 and TRBJ1-4; TRBD1 aligns across 9 bases. J gave up 3 bases and V 5 bases, and 4 bases lay outside the gene matches. This CDR3 has 15 residues. Germline values: CDR1 SEHNR, CDR2 FQNEAQ (reference sequence). The CDR3 sequence: CASSLDRGSNEKLFF. The CDR3 region has the DNA TGTGCCAGCAGCCTCGACAGGGGGTCTAATGAAAAACTGTTTTTT.

A note on this clone: The same CDR3 arises from other DNA sequences in this sample as well. This chain links TRBV12-5 with TRBJ1-5, with no clear D. The CDR3 contains 12 residues. The V end lost 1 base, the J end lost 5 bases, and 3 bases lay between the germline ends. In germline, CDR1 is LGHNT, CDR2 FRNRAP. In nucleotides, the CDR3 is TGTGCTAGTGGTTTGGACTATCAGCCCCAGCATTTT. Translating it yields CASGLDYQPQHF.

This chain uses TRBV13 with TRBJ2-2; 9 bases match TRBD2. The CDR3 extends over 17 amino acids. Per the germline V gene, CDR1 is PRHDT and CDR2 is FYEKMQ (reference sequence). The V gene end was trimmed by 0 bases and the J gene end by 1 base; junction bases not matched to a gene: 3. CDR3 sequence reads: CASSLGLAGENTGELFF. For the CDR3, the DNA is TGTGCCAGCAGCTTAGGTTTAGCGGGGGAGAACACCGGGGAGCTGTTTTTT. The full variable domain, in which reference TRBV13 and TRBJ2-2 provide the parts outside the CDR3, is AAGVIQSPRHLIKEKRETATLKCYPIPRHDTVYWYQQGPGQDPQFLISFYEKMQSDKGSIPDRFSAQQFSDYHSELNMSSLELGDSALYFCASSLGLAGENTGELFFGEGSRLTVL.

The chain has TRBV3-1 (or the pseudogene TRBV3-2) and TRBJ1-2; the match to TRBD1 covers 7 bases. CDR1 LGHDT and CDR2 YNNKEL come from the germline V gene (reference sequence). After removal of 7 bases from V and 5 bases from J, the junction contained 10 bases not matched to a gene. The CDR3 is 14 amino acids. CDR3 protein: CASTHAGGRYGYTF. CDR3 DNA: TGTGCCAGCACCCACGCAGGGGGTCGGTATGGCTACACCTTC.

As DNA, the CDR3 is TGTGCCATCAGTGGGGACAGGGCGGGAGATCAGCCCCAGCATTTT. Amino acids: CAISGDRAGDQPQHF. The rearrangement links TRBV10-3 to TRBJ1-5; 9 nucleotides align to TRBD1. The J segment lost 5 bases and the V segment lost 4 bases, leaving 6 bases of the junction unmatched. The CDR3 runs 15 residues. Looked up from germline, CDR1 is ENHRY and CDR2 is SYGVKD.

V gene TRBV6-4 combines with J gene TRBJ1-2; D gene unclear. Germline values: CDR1 MRHNA, CDR2 SNTAGT. V lost 2 bases, J lost 8 bases, and 9 bases lay in between. The CDR3 covers 12 residues. The CDR3 loop is CASSDNQYGYTF. The CDR3 nucleotides are TGTGCCAGCAGTGACAATCAGTACGGCTACACCTTC.